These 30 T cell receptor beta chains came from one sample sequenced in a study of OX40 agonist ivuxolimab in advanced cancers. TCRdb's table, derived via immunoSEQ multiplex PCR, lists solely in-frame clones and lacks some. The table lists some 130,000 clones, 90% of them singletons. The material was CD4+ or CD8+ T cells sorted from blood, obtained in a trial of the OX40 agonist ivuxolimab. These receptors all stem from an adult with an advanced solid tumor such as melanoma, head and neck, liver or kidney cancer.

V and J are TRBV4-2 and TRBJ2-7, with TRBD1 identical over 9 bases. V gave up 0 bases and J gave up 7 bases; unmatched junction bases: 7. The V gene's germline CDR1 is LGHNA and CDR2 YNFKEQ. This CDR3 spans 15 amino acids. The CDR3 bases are TGTGCCAGCAGCCAAGAGGGACAGGGAGGTTTTGAGCAGTACTTC. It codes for CASSQEGQGGFEQYF.

CDR3 in amino acids: CASSRSWTGSYEQYF. CDR3 coding DNA: TGTGCCAGCAGCCGATCCTGGACAGGGTCCTACGAGCAGTACTTC. The V call is TRBV28, the J call TRBJ2-7, with 8 bases fitting TRBD1. Germline V gene sequence: CDR1 MDHEN, CDR2 SYDVKM. This CDR3 is built from 15 residues. V shed 6 bases and J 1 base; nucleotides not matched to a gene: 8. Together with reference TRBV28 and TRBJ2-7, the CDR3 gives the full variable domain: DVKVTQSSRYLVKRTGEKVFLECVQDMDHENMFWYRQDPGLGLRLIYFSYDVKMKEKGDIPEGYSVSREKKERFSLILESASTNQTSMYLCASSRSWTGSYEQYFGPGTRLTVT.

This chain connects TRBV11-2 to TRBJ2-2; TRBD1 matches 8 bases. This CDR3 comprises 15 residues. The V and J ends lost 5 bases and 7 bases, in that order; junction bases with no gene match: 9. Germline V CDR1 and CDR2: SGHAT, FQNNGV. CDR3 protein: CASSLGQALIGELFF. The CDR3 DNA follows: TGTGCCAGCAGCCTGGGACAGGCGTTAATCGGGGAGCTGTTTTTT.

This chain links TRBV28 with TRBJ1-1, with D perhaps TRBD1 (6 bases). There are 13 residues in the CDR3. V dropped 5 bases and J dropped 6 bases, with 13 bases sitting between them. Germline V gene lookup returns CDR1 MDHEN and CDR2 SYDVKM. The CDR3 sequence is CASSPGTYAEAFF. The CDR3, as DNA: TGTGCCAGCAGTCCGGGGACATACGCTGAAGCTTTCTTT.

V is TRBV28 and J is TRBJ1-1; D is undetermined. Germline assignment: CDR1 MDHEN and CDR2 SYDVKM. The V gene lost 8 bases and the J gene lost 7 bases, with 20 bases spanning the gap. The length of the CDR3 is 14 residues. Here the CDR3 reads CASGSPSRAGEAFF. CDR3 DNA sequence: TGTGCCAGCGGGAGCCCTTCACGGGCCGGTGAAGCTTTCTTT.

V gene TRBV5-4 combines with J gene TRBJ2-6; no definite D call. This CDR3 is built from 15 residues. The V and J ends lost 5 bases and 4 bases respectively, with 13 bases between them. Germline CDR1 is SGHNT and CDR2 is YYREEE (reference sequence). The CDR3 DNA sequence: TGTGCCAGCAGACCGGACGTTGCCGGGGCCAACGTCCTGACTTTC. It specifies CASRPDVAGANVLTF.

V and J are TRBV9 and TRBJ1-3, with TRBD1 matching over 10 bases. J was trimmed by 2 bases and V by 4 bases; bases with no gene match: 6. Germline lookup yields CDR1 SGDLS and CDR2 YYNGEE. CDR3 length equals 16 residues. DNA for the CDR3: TGTGCCAGCAGCCCCGGACAGGGGGAAGCTGGAAACACCATATATTTT. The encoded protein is CASSPGQGEAGNTIYF. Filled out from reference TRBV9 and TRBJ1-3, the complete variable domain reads DSGVTQTPKHLITATGQRVTLRCSPRSGDLSVYWYQQSLDQGLQFLIQYYNGEERAKGNILERFSAQQFPDLHSELNLSSLELGDSALYFCASSPGQGEAGNTIYFGEGSWLTVV.

CDR3 nucleotide sequence: TGTGCCAGCAGCCCCCTGAGAGGGCACCTCCAAGAGACCCAGTACTTC. Translation gives CASSPLRGHLQETQYF. This chain connects TRBV27 to TRBJ2-5; TRBD2 might be the D (5 bases). Germline values: CDR1 MNHEY, CDR2 SMNVEV (reference sequence). The CDR3 contains 16 residues. Trimming removed 6 bases from V and 1 base from J, with 18 bases in between.

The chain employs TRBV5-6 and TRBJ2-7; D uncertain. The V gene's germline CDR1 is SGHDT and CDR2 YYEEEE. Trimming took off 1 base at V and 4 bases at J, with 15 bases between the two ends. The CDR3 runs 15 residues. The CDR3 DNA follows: TGTGCCAGCAGCTTGTTAGGGTCCCAGGATTACGAGCAGTACTTC. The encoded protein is CASSLLGSQDYEQYF. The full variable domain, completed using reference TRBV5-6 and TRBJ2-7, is DAGVTQSPTHLIKTRGQQVTLRCSPKSGHDTVSWYQQALGQGPQFIFQYYEEEERQRGNFPDRFSGHQFPNYSSELNVNALLLGDSALYLCASSLLGSQDYEQYFGPGTRLTVT.

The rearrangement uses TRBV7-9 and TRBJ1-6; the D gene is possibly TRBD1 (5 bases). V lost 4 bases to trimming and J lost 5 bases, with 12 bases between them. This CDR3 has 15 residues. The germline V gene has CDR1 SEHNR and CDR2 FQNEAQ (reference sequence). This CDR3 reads CASSSRDGNNSPLHF. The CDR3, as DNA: TGTGCCAGCAGCTCCCGGGACGGCAATAATTCACCCCTCCACTTT.

The CDR3 DNA reads as TGTGCCAGCAGCCGACAGGGGGCTCTGAGCAATCAGCCCCAGCATTTT. The encoded protein is CASSRQGALSNQPQHF. The rearrangement uses TRBV28 and TRBJ1-5; TRBD1 matches 10 bases. The CDR3 consists of 16 residues. V gave up 6 bases and J gave up 1 base; unmatched junction bases: 6. Per the germline V gene, CDR1 is MDHEN and CDR2 is SYDVKM. Full variable domain (missing parts from reference TRBV28 and TRBJ1-5): DVKVTQSSRYLVKRTGEKVFLECVQDMDHENMFWYRQDPGLGLRLIYFSYDVKMKEKGDIPEGYSVSREKKERFSLILESASTNQTSMYLCASSRQGALSNQPQHFGDGTRLSIL.

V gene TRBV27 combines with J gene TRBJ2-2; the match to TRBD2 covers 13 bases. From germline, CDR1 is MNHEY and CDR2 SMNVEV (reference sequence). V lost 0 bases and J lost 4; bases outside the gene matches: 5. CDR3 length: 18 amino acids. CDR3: CASSLSRTSGSLTGELFF. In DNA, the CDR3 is TGTGCCAGCAGTTTATCGCGGACTAGCGGGAGTCTCACCGGGGAGCTGTTTTTT.

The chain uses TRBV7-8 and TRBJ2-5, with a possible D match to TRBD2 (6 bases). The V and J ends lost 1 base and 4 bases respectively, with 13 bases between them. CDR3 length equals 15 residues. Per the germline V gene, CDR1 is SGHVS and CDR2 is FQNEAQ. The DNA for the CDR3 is TGTGCCAGCAGCTTAGAACGGGCCGGGGGAGAGACCCAGTACTTC. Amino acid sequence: CASSLERAGGETQYF.

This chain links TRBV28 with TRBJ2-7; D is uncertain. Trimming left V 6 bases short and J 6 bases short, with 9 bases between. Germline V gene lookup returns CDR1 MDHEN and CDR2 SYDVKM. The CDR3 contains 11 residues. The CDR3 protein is CASSSVREQYF. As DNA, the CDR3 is TGTGCCAGCAGCTCCGTGCGCGAGCAGTACTTC.

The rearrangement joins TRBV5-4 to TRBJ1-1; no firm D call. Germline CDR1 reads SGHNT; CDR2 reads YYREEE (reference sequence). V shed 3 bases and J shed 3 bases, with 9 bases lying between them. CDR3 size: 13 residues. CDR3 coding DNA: TGTGCCAGCAGCTCCCAGGCGGACACTGAAGCTTTCTTT. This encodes CASSSQADTEAFF. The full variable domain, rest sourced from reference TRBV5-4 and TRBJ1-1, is ETGVTQSPTHLIKTRGQQVTLRCSSQSGHNTVSWYQQALGQGPQFIFQYYREEENGRGNFPPRFSGLQFPNYSSELNVNALELDDSALYLCASSSQADTEAFFGQGTRLTVV.

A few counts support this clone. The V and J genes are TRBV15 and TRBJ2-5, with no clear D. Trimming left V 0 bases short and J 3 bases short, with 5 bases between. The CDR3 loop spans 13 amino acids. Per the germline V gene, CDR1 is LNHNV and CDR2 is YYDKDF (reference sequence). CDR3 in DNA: TGTGCCACCAGCAGAGACGCAAAAGAGACCCAGTACTTC. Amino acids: CATSRDAKETQYF.

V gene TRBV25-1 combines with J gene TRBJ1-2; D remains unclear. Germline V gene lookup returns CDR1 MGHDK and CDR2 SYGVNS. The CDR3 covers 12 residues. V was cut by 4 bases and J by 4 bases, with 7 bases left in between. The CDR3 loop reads CASSGSVYGYTF. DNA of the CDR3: TGTGCCAGCAGTGGGTCGGTCTATGGCTACACCTTC.

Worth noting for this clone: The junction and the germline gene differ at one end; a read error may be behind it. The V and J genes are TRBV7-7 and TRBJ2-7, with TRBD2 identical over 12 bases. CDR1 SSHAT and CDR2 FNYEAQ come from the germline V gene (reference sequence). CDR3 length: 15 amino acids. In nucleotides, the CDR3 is TGTGCTAGCAGCAAAGAGACTAGCGGGAGCTACGAGCAGTACTTC. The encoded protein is CASSKETSGSYEQYF.

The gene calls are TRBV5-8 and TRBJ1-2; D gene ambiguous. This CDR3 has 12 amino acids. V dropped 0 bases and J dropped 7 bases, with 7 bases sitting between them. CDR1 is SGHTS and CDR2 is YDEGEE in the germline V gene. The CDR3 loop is CASSLEGFGYTF. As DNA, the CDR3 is TGTGCCAGCAGCTTGGAAGGTTTTGGCTACACCTTC.

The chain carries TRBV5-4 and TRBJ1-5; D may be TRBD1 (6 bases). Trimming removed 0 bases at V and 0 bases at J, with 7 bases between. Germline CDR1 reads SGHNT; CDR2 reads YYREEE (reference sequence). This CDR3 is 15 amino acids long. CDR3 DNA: TGTGCCAGCAGCTTGGGGGGGCTTAGCAATCAGCCCCAGCATTTT. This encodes CASSLGGLSNQPQHF.

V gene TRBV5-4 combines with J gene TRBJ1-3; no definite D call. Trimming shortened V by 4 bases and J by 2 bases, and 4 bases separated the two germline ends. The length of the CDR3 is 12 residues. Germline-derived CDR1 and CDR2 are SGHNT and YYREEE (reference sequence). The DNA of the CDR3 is TGTGCCAGCAGCAGGGCTGGAAACACCATATATTTT. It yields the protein CASSRAGNTIYF.

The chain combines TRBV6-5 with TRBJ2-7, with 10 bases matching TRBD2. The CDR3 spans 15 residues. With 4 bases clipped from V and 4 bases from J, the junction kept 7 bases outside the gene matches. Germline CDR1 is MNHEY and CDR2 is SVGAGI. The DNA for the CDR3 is TGTGCCAGCAGTTCTAGAGCGGGAGGGCCGTACGAGCAGTACTTC. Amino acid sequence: CASSSRAGGPYEQYF.

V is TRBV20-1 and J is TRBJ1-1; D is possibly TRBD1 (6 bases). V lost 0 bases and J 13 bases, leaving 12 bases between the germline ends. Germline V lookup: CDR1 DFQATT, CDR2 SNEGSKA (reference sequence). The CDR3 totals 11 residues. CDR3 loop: CSAREGAGGFF. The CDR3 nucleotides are TGCAGTGCTAGAGAGGGGGCGGGAGGTTTCTTT.

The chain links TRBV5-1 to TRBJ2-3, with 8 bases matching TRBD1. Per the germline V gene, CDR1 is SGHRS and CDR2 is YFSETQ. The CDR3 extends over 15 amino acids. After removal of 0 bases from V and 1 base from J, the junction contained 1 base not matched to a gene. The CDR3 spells CASSLEDRGTDTQYF. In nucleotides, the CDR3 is TGCGCCAGCAGCTTGGAGGACAGGGGCACAGATACGCAGTATTTT.

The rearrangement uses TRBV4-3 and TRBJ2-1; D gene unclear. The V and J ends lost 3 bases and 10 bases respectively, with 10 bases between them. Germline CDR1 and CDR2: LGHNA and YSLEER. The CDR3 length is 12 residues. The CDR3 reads CASSQTRGEQFF. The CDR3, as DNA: TGCGCCAGCAGCCAGACCCGCGGAGAGCAGTTCTTC.

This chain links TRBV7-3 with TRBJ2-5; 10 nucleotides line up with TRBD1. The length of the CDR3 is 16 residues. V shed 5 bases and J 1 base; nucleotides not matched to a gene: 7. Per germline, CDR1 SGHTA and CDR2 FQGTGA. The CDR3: CASSHSRDRGQETQYF. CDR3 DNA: TGTGCCAGCAGCCATTCTCGGGACAGGGGCCAAGAGACCCAGTACTTC.

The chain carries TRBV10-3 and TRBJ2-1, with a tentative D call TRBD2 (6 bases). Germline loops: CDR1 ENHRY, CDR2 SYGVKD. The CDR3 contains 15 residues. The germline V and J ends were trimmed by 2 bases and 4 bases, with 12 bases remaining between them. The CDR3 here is CAISELTSQYNEQFF. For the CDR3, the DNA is TGTGCCATCAGTGAGCTAACTAGCCAATACAATGAGCAGTTCTTC.

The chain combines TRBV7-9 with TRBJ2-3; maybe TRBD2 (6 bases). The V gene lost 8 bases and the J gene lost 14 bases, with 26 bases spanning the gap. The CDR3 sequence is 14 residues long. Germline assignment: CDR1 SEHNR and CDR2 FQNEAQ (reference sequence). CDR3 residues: CASGPGTGGTGRYF. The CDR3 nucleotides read TGTGCCAGCGGACCCGGGACTGGGGGGACTGGTCGGTATTTT.

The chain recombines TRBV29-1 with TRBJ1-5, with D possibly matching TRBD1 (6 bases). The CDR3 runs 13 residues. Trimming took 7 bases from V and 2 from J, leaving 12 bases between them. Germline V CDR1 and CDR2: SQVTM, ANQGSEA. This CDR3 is CSAAEGGNQPQHF. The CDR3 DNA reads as TGCAGCGCAGCAGAGGGGGGCAATCAGCCCCAGCATTTT.

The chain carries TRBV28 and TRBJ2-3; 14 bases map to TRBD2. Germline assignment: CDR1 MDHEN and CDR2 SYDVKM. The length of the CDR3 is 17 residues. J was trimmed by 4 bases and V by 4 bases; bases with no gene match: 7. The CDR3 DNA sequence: TGTGCCAGCAGTTCAGGGACTAGCGGGAGACGGCCAGATACGCAGTATTTT. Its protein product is CASSSGTSGRRPDTQYF.